This T cell receptor beta chain was sequenced for a study of shared clonotypes between healthy human individuals. A word on this clone: No antigen is known for it.

Study outcomes and limitations: What limited the represented genetic and exposure-history diversity was the small number of donors.

V was clipped by 4 bases and J by 6 bases; unmatched bases: 4. This CDR3 has 13 residues. Germline V lookup: CDR1 SNHLY, CDR2 FYNNEI. Once extracted for a subset, genomic DNA was divided evenly among several immunoSEQ plates. Here immunoSEQ multiplex PCR was the method, and the copy in TCRdb shows in-frame clones only, minus some. The sample lists approximately 500,000 clones, roughly 80% occurring once. This receptor was identified in a middle-aged woman in good health. Some clones in this sample may be carry-over from other donors' samples. The chain has TRBV2 and TRBJ2-7, with TRBD1 matching 9 bases. Sequenced input: PBMCs. In DNA form, the CDR3 reads TGTGCCAGCAGTGGGGACAGGGTCGGCGAGCAGTACTTC. The encoded protein is CASSGDRVGEQYF. Combining the CDR3 with reference TRBV2 and TRBJ2-7 gives the whole variable domain EPEVTQTPSHQVTQMGQEVILRCVPISNHLYFYWYRQILGQKVEFLVSFYNNEISEKSEIFDDQFSVERPDGSNFTLKIRSTKLEDSAMYFCASSGDRVGEQYFGPGTRLTVT.